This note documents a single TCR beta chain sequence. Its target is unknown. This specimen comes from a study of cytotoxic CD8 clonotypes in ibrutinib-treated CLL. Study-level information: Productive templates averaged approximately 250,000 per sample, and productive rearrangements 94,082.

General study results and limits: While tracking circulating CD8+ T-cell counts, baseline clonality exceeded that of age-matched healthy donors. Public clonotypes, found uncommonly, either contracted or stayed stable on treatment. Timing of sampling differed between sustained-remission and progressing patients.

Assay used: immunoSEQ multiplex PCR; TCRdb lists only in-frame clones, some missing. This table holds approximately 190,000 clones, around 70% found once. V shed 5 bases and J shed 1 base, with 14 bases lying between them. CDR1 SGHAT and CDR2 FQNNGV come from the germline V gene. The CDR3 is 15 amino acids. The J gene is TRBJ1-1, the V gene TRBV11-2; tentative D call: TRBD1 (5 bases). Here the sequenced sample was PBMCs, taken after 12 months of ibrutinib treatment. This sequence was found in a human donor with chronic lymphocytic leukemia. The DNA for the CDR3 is TGTGCCAGCAGCCCGAGAACAGGATCGAACACTGAAGCTTTCTTT. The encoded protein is CASSPRTGSNTEAFF.